Below, 9 T cell receptor beta chains from the same sample are listed, as sequenced in a study of vaccination and CD4 T cells after COVID-19 (dated by TCRdb to between 2020 and 2023). The library was made by PCR. The instrument given in TCRdb is Illumina iSeq 100. At the Johns Hopkins FTIC core, DNA from the cultured CD4+ T cells underwent TCR sequencing with the Oncomine TCR Beta short-read assay. Starting from the raw public reads, TCRdb applied fastp trimming at Q25, assembled clones with MiXCR and retained in-frame beta chains. Every distinct CDR3 protein forms one entry, paired with its most common genes and DNA. In this sample the table shows roughly 9,300 distinct CDR3 sequences, approximately 59% of which occur a single time. The leading ten clones occupy around 16% of the sample. Reading the label with the study, this specimen's treatment or condition is: 10-day PBMC culture with coronavirus spike peptide pools or control peptides (ViraFEST assay).

Their antigens remain unidentified. Sequenced material: CD4+ T cells from blood, cultured in vitro. These receptors all come from a human donor who had recovered from COVID-19.

CDR3 nucleotides: TGTGCCAGCAGCTCGAGCCTCCAAGAGACCCAGTACTTC. Protein sequence: CASSSSLQETQYF. The chain has TRBV7-2 and TRBJ2-5; unclear D gene. The germline V and J ends were trimmed by 4 bases and 1 base, with 7 bases remaining between them. The CDR3 contains 13 residues. The germline gives CDR1 SGHTA, CDR2 FQGNSA.

This clonotype showed up just a few times. The J gene is TRBJ2-2, the V gene TRBV7-2; D is unclear. Per the germline V gene, CDR1 is SGHTA and CDR2 is FQGNSA. Trimming stripped 1 base from V and 2 bases from J, with 11 bases between. The CDR3 sequence is 16 residues long. DNA for the CDR3: TGTGCCAGCAGCTTAGTTAGTCAGGCTAACACCGGGGAGCTGTTTTTT. It translates to CASSLVSQANTGELFF.

This chain uses TRBV20-1 with TRBJ1-5; TRBD1 aligns across 10 bases. With V trimmed by 4 bases and J by 5 bases, 5 bases remained unmatched. CDR1 is DFQATT and CDR2 is SNEGSKA in the germline V gene (reference sequence). The CDR3 is made up of 14 amino acids. CDR3 DNA: TGCAGTGCTACGAGGGGGACAGGGGATCAGCCCCAGCATTTT. This sequence encodes CSATRGTGDQPQHF.

V is TRBV12-3 or TRBV12-4 and J is TRBJ2-2; unclear D gene. This CDR3 region has 12 residues. Trimming took 6 bases from V and 6 from J, leaving 8 bases between them. The CDR3 DNA reads as TGTGCCAGCAGCCATTGGGCCGGGGAGCTGTTTTTT. Amino acids: CASSHWAGELFF.

This clonotype was recorded a few times. The rearrangement links TRBV7-8 to TRBJ1-1, with D perhaps TRBD1 (5 bases). Trimming removed 0 bases from V and 7 bases from J, with 9 bases in between. The CDR3 length is 13 residues. Germline V CDR1 and CDR2: SGHVS, FQNEAQ. The CDR3 bases are TGTGCCAGCAGCTTAGCTCGGGACGGTGAAGCTTTCTTT. This sequence encodes CASSLARDGEAFF.

The chain combines TRBV6-5 with TRBJ2-7, with 8 bases fitting TRBD1. Germline trimming cut 2 bases from V and 2 bases from J; bases unmatched to any gene: 5. CDR3 size: 15 residues. Germline V gene lookup returns CDR1 MNHEY and CDR2 SVGAGI. CDR3 sequence (DNA): TGTGCCAGCAGTTACCAGGCAGGGGGCCCCTACGAGCAGTACTTC. Translation: CASSYQAGGPYEQYF.

The chain combines TRBV9 with TRBJ2-1; D gene unclear. In germline, CDR1 is SGDLS, CDR2 YYNGEE. Trimming removed 4 bases from V and 0 bases from J, with 11 bases in between. CDR3 size: 15 residues. CDR3 nucleotides: TGTGCCAGCAGCACTCGGTTAGCCTCCTACAATGAGCAGTTCTTC. Translating gives CASSTRLASYNEQFF.

The chain is built from TRBV20-1 and TRBJ2-3, with 8 bases lining up with TRBD2. The CDR3 has 15 residues. Germline CDR1 DFQATT, CDR2 SNEGSKA (reference sequence). J gave up 5 bases and V 4 bases, and 11 bases lay outside the gene matches. The CDR3 DNA sequence: TGCAGTGCTACTTTTCGAGCGGGAGTAGGAGATACGCAGTATTTT. It specifies CSATFRAGVGDTQYF.

A few counts support this clonotype. The chain has TRBV15 and TRBJ2-3; D is possibly TRBD1 or TRBD2 (6 bases each). V dropped 0 bases and J dropped 2 bases, with 12 bases sitting between them. This CDR3 spans 16 amino acids. Per the germline V gene, CDR1 is LNHNV and CDR2 is YYDKDF (reference sequence). CDR3 sequence (DNA): TGTGCCACCAGCAGAGAGGGCGGGACACACACAGATACGCAGTATTTT. Amino acids: CATSREGGTHTDTQYF.